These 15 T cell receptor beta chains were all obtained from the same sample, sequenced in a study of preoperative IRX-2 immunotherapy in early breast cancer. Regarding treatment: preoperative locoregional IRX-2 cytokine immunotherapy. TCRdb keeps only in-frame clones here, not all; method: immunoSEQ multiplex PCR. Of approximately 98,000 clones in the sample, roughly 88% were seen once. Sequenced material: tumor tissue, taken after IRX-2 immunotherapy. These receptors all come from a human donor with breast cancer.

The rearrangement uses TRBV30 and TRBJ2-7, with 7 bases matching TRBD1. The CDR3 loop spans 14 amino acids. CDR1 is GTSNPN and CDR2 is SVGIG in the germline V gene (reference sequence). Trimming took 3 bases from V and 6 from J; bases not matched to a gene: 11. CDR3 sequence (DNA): TGTGCCTGGAGACATGACAGGGCCGTTCGCGAGCAGTACTTC. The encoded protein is CAWRHDRAVREQYF.

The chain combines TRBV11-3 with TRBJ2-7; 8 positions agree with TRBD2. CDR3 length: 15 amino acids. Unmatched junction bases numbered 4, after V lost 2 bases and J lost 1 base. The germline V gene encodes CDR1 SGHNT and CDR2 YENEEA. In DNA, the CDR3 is TGTGCCAGCAGCTTACAGCGGGGGTCTTCCTACGAGCAGTACTTC. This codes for CASSLQRGSSYEQYF. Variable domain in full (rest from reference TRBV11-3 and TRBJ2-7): EAGVVQSPRYKIIEKKQPVAFWCNPISGHNTLYWYLQNLGQGPELLIRYENEEAVDDSQLPKDRFSAERLKGVDSTLKIQPAELGDSAVYLCASSLQRGSSYEQYFGPGTRLTVT.

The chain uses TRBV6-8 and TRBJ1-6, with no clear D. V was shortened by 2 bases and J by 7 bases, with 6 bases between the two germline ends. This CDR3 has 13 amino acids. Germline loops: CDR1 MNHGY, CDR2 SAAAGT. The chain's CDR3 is CASSYGRNSPLHF. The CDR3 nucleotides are TGTGCCAGCAGTTACGGGAGGAATTCACCCCTCCACTTT.

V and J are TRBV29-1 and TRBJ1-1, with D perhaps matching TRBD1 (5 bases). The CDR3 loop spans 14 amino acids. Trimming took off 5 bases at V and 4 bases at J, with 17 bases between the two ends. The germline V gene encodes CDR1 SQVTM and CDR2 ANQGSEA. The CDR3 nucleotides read TGCAGCGTTATAGATAAGGGACGAGGCACTGAAGCTTTCTTT. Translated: CSVIDKGRGTEAFF.

The CDR3 nucleotides are TGTGCCAGCAGCTTGGATGGAGTTAGGGGTCAGCCCCAGCATTTT. Translation: CASSLDGVRGQPQHF. The gene calls are TRBV7-1 and TRBJ1-5; tentatively, D is TRBD1 (5 bases). TRBV7-1 is noted as an ORF with a role that remains uncertain. Trimming shortened V by 4 bases and J by 6 bases, and 16 bases separated the two germline ends. The CDR3 totals 15 residues.

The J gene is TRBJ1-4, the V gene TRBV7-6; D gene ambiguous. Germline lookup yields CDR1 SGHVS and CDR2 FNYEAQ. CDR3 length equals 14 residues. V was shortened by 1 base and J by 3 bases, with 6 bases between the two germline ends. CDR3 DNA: TGTGCCAGCAGCTTAGAGGCGGCTAATGAAAAACTGTTTTTT. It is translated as CASSLEAANEKLFF.

The CDR3 coding sequence is TGTGCCAGCAGCCCACCCAGCGGGAGTACCAGCTCCTACAATGAGCAGTTCTTC. Encoded protein: CASSPPSGSTSSYNEQFF. The chain couples TRBV7-6 to TRBJ2-1; 8 nucleotides align to TRBD2. Per the germline V gene, CDR1 is SGHVS and CDR2 is FNYEAQ. The V segment lost 5 bases and the J segment 0 bases; nucleotides outside the gene matches: 12. The CDR3 loop spans 18 amino acids.

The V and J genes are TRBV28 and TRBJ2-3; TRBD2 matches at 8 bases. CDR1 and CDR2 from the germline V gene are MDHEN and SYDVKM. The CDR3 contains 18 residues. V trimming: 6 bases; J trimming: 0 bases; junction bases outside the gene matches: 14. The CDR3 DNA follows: TGTGCCAGCAGCGAAACCCCCGGGACTAGGACTAGCACAGATACGCAGTATTTT. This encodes CASSETPGTRTSTDTQYF. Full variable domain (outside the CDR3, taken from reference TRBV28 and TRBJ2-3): DVKVTQSSRYLVKRTGEKVFLECVQDMDHENMFWYRQDPGLGLRLIYFSYDVKMKEKGDIPEGYSVSREKKERFSLILESASTNQTSMYLCASSETPGTRTSTDTQYFGPGTRLTVL.

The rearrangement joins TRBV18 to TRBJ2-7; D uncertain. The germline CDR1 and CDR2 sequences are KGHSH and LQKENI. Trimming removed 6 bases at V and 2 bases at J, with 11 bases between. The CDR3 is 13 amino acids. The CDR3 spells CASSPPVPYEQYF. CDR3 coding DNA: TGTGCCAGCTCTCCGCCGGTTCCCTACGAGCAGTACTTC.

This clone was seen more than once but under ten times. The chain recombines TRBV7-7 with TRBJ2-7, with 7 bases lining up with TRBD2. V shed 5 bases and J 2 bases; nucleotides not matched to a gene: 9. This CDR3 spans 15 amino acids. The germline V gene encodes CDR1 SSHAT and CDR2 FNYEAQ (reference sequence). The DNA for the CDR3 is TGTGCCAGCAGCCCTATGAGCGGGGATCCCTACGAGCAGTACTTC. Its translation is CASSPMSGDPYEQYF.

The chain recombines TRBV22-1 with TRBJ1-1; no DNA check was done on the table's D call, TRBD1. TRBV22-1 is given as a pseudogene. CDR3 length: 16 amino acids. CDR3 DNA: TGTGCCAGCAGTGGACAGGGGGCGCGAGTGAACACTGAAGCTTTCTTT. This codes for CASSGQGARVNTEAFF.

Here the CDR3 DNA reads TGTGCCAGCAGTTCCGACAGGCTCAGAGAGACCCAGTACTTC. Protein: CASSSDRLRETQYF. The V gene is TRBV28, the J gene TRBJ2-5; D is possibly TRBD1 (6 bases). This CDR3 region has 14 residues. V gave up 4 bases and J gave up 4 bases, with 13 bases separating them. Germline V gives CDR1 MDHEN, CDR2 SYDVKM. The full variable domain, in which reference TRBV28 and TRBJ2-5 provide the parts outside the CDR3, is DVKVTQSSRYLVKRTGEKVFLECVQDMDHENMFWYRQDPGLGLRLIYFSYDVKMKEKGDIPEGYSVSREKKERFSLILESASTNQTSMYLCASSSDRLRETQYFGPGTRLLVL.

This CDR3 reads CASSLTGVGPRLDTGELFF. The CDR3 DNA is TGCGCCAGCAGCCTAACAGGGGTTGGCCCCCGGTTGGACACCGGGGAGCTGTTTTTT. V is TRBV5-1 and J is TRBJ2-2, with 7 bases identical to TRBD1. V shed 4 bases and J 3 bases; nucleotides not matched to a gene: 18. This CDR3 spans 19 amino acids. Germline V CDR1 and CDR2: SGHRS, YFSETQ.

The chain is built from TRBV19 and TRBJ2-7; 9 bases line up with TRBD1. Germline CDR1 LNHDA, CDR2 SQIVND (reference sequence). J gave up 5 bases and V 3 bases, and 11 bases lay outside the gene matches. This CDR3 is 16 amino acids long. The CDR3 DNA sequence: TGTGCCAGTAGTATTTCCGGGACAGGGTATAGTAACGAGCAGTACTTC. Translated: CASSISGTGYSNEQYF. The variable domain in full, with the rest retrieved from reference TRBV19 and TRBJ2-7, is DGGITQSPKYLFRKEGQNVTLSCEQNLNHDAMYWYRQDPGQGLRLIYYSQIVNDFQKGDIAEGYSVSREKKESFPLTVTSAQKNPTAFYLCASSISGTGYSNEQYFGPGTRLTVT.

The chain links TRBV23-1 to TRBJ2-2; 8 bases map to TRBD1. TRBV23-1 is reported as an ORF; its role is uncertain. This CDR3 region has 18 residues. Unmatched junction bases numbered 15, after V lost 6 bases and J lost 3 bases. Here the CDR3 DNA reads TGCGCCAGCAGCTTAGAAGGCAGGGGGCTACAGCACACCGGGGAGCTGTTTTTT. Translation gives CASSLEGRGLQHTGELFF.